Presented here are 24 T cell receptor beta chains from one specimen sequenced in a study of beta chain features in type 1 diabetes. The study reverse transcribed the entire isolated RNA, so it sequenced expressed TCRB transcripts. Profiled with immunoSEQ multiplex PCR; TCRdb holds only in-frame clones, not every one. The sample lists under 250,000 clones, approximately 14% occurring once. Specimen: naive CD4+ T cells from blood. The receptors derive from a woman between 40 and 50 years old in good health.

The V and J genes are TRBV7-2 and TRBJ1-1, with D possibly TRBD1 on 6 matching bases. Germline V gene lookup returns CDR1 SGHTA and CDR2 FQGNSA. With 7 bases removed from V and 5 bases from J, the gap between germline ends came to 17 bases. This CDR3 region has 14 residues. CDR3 nucleotide sequence: TGTGCCAGCAATCCAGCGACAGGATTTACTGAAGCTTTCTTT. This encodes CASNPATGFTEAFF. Complete variable domain (other parts from reference TRBV7-2 and TRBJ1-1): GAGVSQSPSNKVTEKGKDVELRCDPISGHTALYWYRQSLGQGLEFLIYFQGNSAPDKSGLPSDRFSAERTGGSVSTLTIQRTQQEDSAVYLCASNPATGFTEAFFGQGTRLTVV.

This clone was recorded a few times. The chain employs TRBV7-9 and TRBJ1-1, with D perhaps TRBD1 (5 bases). Germline CDR1 is SEHNR and CDR2 is FQNEAQ (reference sequence). V was cut by 5 bases and J by 6 bases, with 13 bases left in between. The CDR3 spans 13 residues. CDR3 region: CASSLQGFAEAFF. In DNA, the CDR3 is TGTGCCAGCAGCCTCCAGGGTTTCGCTGAAGCTTTCTTT. The whole variable domain, filled in from reference TRBV7-9 and TRBJ1-1, reads DTGVSQNPRHKITKRGQNVTFRCDPISEHNRLYWYRQTLGQGPEFLTYFQNEAQLEKSRLLSDRFSAERPKGSFSTLEIQRTEQGDSAMYLCASSLQGFAEAFFGQGTRLTVV.

A few counts support this clone. The chain is built from TRBV5-4 and TRBJ1-4; a weak D match, TRBD1 (5 bases). Germline V gene sequence: CDR1 SGHNT, CDR2 YYREEE (reference sequence). The CDR3 contains 15 residues. V was trimmed by 4 bases and J by 3 bases, leaving 13 bases between them. The CDR3 reads CASSREGRANEKLFF. The CDR3 nucleotides read TGTGCCAGCAGCCGCGAGGGGAGGGCTAATGAAAAACTGTTTTTT.

This clone was counted once. The chain carries TRBV27 and TRBJ2-5; 9 bases line up with TRBD1. CDR3 length equals 14 residues. The junction had 14 bases not matched to a gene; V was cut back by 10 bases and J by 8 bases. The germline CDR1 and CDR2 sequences are MNHEY and SMNVEV (reference sequence). CDR3 in amino acids: CATRRTTGGGTQYF. CDR3 sequence (DNA): TGTGCCACCCGAAGAACCACAGGGGGCGGTACCCAGTACTTC.

The V gene is TRBV6-5, the J gene TRBJ1-4; 8 bases agree with TRBD1. Germline-derived CDR1 and CDR2 are MNHEY and SVGAGI. This CDR3 spans 14 amino acids. V trimming: 6 bases; J trimming: 8 bases; junction bases outside the gene matches: 8. In nucleotides, the CDR3 is TGTGCCAGCAGGAGAAGACAGGGGAGGGAAAAACTGTTTTTT. Translating it yields CASRRRQGREKLFF.

The V gene is TRBV6-5, the J gene TRBJ2-3; no clear D gene. Germline assignment: CDR1 MNHEY and CDR2 SVGAGI. The CDR3 spans 12 residues. Trimming removed 2 bases from V and 3 bases from J, with 3 bases in between. CDR3 amino acids: CASSYPTDTQYF. The CDR3 nucleotides are TGTGCCAGCAGTTACCCAACAGATACGCAGTATTTT.

This clone was counted between two and nine times. J is TRBJ1-6 and V is TRBV2; the D is unclear. In germline, CDR1 is SNHLY, CDR2 FYNNEI. The ends were cut back, 7 bases at V and 1 base at J, with 14 bases in the middle. CDR3 length: 16 amino acids. CDR3: CASIPRAGSYNSPLHF. The CDR3 coding sequence is TGTGCCAGCATTCCGCGAGCGGGGTCCTATAATTCACCCCTCCACTTT.

In its sample, this clone was seen a few times. This sequence joins TRBV7-9 and TRBJ2-7; D not certain. The CDR3 is 13 amino acids. Between the trimmed V and J ends, which lost 4 bases and 0 bases, there was a span of 7 bases. CDR1 is SEHNR, CDR2 FQNEAQ, per germline (reference sequence). The CDR3 DNA reads as TGTGCCAGCAGCTCCCCATCCTCCTACGAGCAGTACTTC. It is translated as CASSSPSSYEQYF.

This clone came up a few times. The rearrangement uses TRBV29-1 and TRBJ2-1; possibly TRBD1 for D (5 bases). The CDR3 extends over 14 amino acids. With 3 bases removed from V and 4 bases from J, the gap between germline ends came to 13 bases. CDR1 is SQVTM, CDR2 ANQGSEA, per germline. CDR3 DNA: TGCAGCGTTGAGGGCAGGGTCTTGTACAATGAGCAGTTCTTC. It specifies CSVEGRVLYNEQFF.

This clone was recorded a few times. The chain links TRBV19 to TRBJ2-1, with unresolved D. Germline loops: CDR1 LNHDA, CDR2 SQIVND (reference sequence). V lost 4 bases to trimming and J lost 7 bases, with 20 bases between them. The CDR3 totals 16 residues. DNA of the CDR3: TGTGCCAGTAGTACCCCTATGGTGTTATACGTAAATGAGCAGTTCTTC. Its protein is CASSTPMVLYVNEQFF.

This clone has a handful of counts. J is TRBJ1-5 and V is TRBV19, with 8 bases that match TRBD1. Germline CDR1 LNHDA, CDR2 SQIVND (reference sequence). The CDR3 spans 16 residues. After removal of 5 bases from V and 4 bases from J, the junction contained 10 bases not matched to a gene. CDR3 sequence (DNA): TGTGCCAGTAGTCACGATCCCGGGACAGGTAATCAGCCCCAGCATTTT. It codes for CASSHDPGTGNQPQHF.

This clone was detected a few times. The chain uses TRBV7-2 and TRBJ2-5; 7 bases fit TRBD2. The CDR3 runs to 15 residues. With 2 bases clipped from V and 4 bases from J, the junction kept 7 bases outside the gene matches. Germline V gene lookup returns CDR1 SGHTA and CDR2 FQGNSA. The CDR3 nucleotides are TGTGCCAGCAGCTTATCCGGACTAGGCGGAGAGACCCAGTACTTC. Its translation is CASSLSGLGGETQYF.

This clone was counted only a few times. The chain is built from TRBV6-6 and TRBJ1-6, with a weak D call TRBD1 (5 bases). V dropped 6 bases and J dropped 10 bases, with 19 bases sitting between them. Germline CDR1 and CDR2: MNHNY and SVGAGI (reference sequence). The CDR3 extends over 15 amino acids. In DNA form, the CDR3 reads TGTGCCAGCAGCAACTTCGGGGGTGGGAGCTCACCCCTCCACTTT. Translation: CASSNFGGGSSPLHF.

The chain links TRBV7-8 to TRBJ1-2, with D maybe TRBD1 (6 bases). CDR1 and CDR2 (germline): SGHVS, FQNEAQ. The CDR3 totals 16 residues. With 5 bases removed from V and 0 bases from J, the gap between germline ends came to 16 bases. The CDR3 DNA sequence: TGTGCCAGCAGCCCAAGCAGGACAGCAGCTAACTATGGCTACACCTTC. Protein: CASSPSRTAANYGYTF.

The chain joins TRBV5-4 to TRBJ2-5; D might be TRBD1 (7 bases). The CDR3 covers 14 residues. Trimming pared 4 bases from V and 5 bases from J, leaving 15 bases between. The germline V gene encodes CDR1 SGHNT and CDR2 YYREEE (reference sequence). CDR3 DNA: TGTGCCAGCAGCGCGGGACAGAGGCAGGAGACCCAGTACTTC. It is translated as CASSAGQRQETQYF.

This clone was detected only a few times. The V call is TRBV5-8, the J call TRBJ2-1, with a possible D match to TRBD1 (5 bases). The germline V and J ends were trimmed by 1 base and 3 bases, with 11 bases remaining between them. Germline V gene data show CDR1 as SGHTS and CDR2 as YDEGEE. This CDR3 region has 15 residues. The CDR3 DNA reads as TGTGCCAGCAGCTTGAGTAGGGGAATCTACAATGAGCAGTTCTTC. Its protein is CASSLSRGIYNEQFF.

This clone was counted a few times. The chain recombines TRBV7-2 with TRBJ2-5; TRBD1 agrees at 8 bases. CDR3 length: 16 amino acids. CDR1 is SGHTA, CDR2 FQGNSA, per germline. The V segment lost 4 bases and the J segment 5 bases; nucleotides outside the gene matches: 12. The CDR3 sequence is CASSSSGAGGYETQYF. For the CDR3, the DNA is TGTGCCAGCAGCTCCTCCGGGGCAGGGGGCTACGAGACCCAGTACTTC.

This clone was counted a few times. The J gene is TRBJ2-5, the V gene TRBV5-1; tentative D call: TRBD1 (5 bases). The CDR3 runs 15 residues. Trimming took 0 bases from V and 4 from J, leaving 13 bases between them. Looked up from germline, CDR1 is SGHRS and CDR2 is YFSETQ. The CDR3 sequence: CASSLEGEWGETQYF. CDR3 coding DNA: TGCGCCAGCAGCTTGGAAGGGGAATGGGGAGAGACCCAGTACTTC.

This clone was found a few times. The chain's CDR3 is CASTTPGLQGYGYTF. In nucleotides, the CDR3 is TGTGCCAGTACCACACCGGGACTACAGGGCTATGGCTACACCTTC. The chain uses TRBV19 and TRBJ1-2, with D possibly TRBD1 on 6 matching bases. The germline CDR1 and CDR2 sequences are LNHDA and SQIVND (reference sequence). The length of the CDR3 is 15 residues. Trimming removed 7 bases from V and 4 bases from J, with 19 bases in between.

This sequence joins TRBV11-3 and TRBJ2-5; 7 nucleotides match TRBD1. Germline V CDR1 and CDR2: SGHNT, YENEEA. The CDR3 is 14 residues long. Trimming took 4 bases from V and 2 from J; bases not matched to a gene: 4. The CDR3 sequence is CASSSDREQETQYF. CDR3 bases: TGTGCCAGCAGCTCCGACAGGGAGCAAGAGACCCAGTACTTC. Full variable domain (missing parts from reference TRBV11-3 and TRBJ2-5): EAGVVQSPRYKIIEKKQPVAFWCNPISGHNTLYWYLQNLGQGPELLIRYENEEAVDDSQLPKDRFSAERLKGVDSTLKIQPAELGDSAVYLCASSSDREQETQYFGPGTRLLVL.

In this sample, this clone turned up a few times. The rearrangement uses TRBV6-5 and TRBJ2-5; 7 nucleotides agree with TRBD1. The germline gives CDR1 MNHEY, CDR2 SVGAGI. The CDR3 spans 15 residues. After removal of 2 bases from V and 3 bases from J, the junction contained 6 bases not matched to a gene. The chain's CDR3 is CASSYLAGGKETQYF. DNA of the CDR3: TGTGCCAGCAGTTACCTGGCAGGGGGAAAAGAGACCCAGTACTTC.

The chain links TRBV29-1 to TRBJ1-2; TRBD1 matches 12 bases. The V gene end was trimmed by 6 bases and the J gene end by 8 bases; junction bases not matched to a gene: 10. The CDR3 has 14 residues. CDR1 is SQVTM and CDR2 is ANQGSEA in the germline V gene. The CDR3 region is CSVELGTGGEGYTF. CDR3 in DNA: TGCAGCGTGGAGTTAGGGACAGGGGGCGAAGGCTACACCTTC.

The chain recombines TRBV11-2 with TRBJ2-5; no clear D gene. This CDR3 comprises 13 residues. V was cut by 6 bases and J by 5 bases, with 13 bases left in between. Germline-derived CDR1 and CDR2 are SGHAT and FQNNGV. The CDR3 DNA sequence: TGTGCCAGCAGTCGAGGCCCCCTGGAGACCCAGTACTTC. Translated, it gives CASSRGPLETQYF.

Only a few counts were recorded for this clone. The V and J genes are TRBV7-2 and TRBJ1-2; weak D call: TRBD1 (6 bases). This CDR3 is 15 amino acids long. V lost 1 base to trimming and J lost 4 bases, with 13 bases between them. Per germline, CDR1 SGHTA and CDR2 FQGNSA. CDR3: CASSLVPGQTYGYTF. CDR3 coding DNA: TGTGCCAGCAGCTTAGTTCCGGGACAAACCTATGGCTACACCTTC.